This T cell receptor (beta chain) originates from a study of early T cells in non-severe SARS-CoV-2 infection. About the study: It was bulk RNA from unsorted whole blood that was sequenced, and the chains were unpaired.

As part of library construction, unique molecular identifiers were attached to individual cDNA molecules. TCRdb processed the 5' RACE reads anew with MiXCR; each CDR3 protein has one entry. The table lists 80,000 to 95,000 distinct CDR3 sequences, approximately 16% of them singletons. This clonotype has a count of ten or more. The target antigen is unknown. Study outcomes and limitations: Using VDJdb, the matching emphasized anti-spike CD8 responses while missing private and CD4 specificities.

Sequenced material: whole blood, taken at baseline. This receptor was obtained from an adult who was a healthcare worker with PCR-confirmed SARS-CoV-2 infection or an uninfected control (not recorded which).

This CDR3 reads CASRPGLAGYQETQYF. CDR3 DNA sequence: TGTGCCAGCAGACCTGGACTAGCGGGATACCAAGAGACCCAGTACTTC. The rearrangement joins TRBV12-3 or TRBV12-4 to TRBJ2-5; TRBD2 matches 12 bases. This CDR3 has 16 amino acids. Unmatched junction bases numbered 5, after V lost 6 bases and J lost 0 bases.